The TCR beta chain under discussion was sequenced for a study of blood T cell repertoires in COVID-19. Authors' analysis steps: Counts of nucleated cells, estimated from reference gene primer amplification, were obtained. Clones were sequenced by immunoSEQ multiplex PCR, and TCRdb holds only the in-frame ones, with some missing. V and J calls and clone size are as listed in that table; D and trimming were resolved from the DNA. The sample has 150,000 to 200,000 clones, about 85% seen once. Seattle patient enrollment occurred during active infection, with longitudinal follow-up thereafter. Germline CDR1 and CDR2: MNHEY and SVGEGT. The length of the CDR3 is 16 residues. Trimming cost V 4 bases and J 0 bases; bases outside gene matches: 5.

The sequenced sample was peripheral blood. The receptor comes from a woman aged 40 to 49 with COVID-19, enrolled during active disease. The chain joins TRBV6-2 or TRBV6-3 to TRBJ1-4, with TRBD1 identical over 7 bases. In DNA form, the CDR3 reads TGTGCCAGCAGTTCTACAGGGGTTGCAACTAATGAAAAACTGTTTTTT. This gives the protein CASSSTGVATNEKLFF.